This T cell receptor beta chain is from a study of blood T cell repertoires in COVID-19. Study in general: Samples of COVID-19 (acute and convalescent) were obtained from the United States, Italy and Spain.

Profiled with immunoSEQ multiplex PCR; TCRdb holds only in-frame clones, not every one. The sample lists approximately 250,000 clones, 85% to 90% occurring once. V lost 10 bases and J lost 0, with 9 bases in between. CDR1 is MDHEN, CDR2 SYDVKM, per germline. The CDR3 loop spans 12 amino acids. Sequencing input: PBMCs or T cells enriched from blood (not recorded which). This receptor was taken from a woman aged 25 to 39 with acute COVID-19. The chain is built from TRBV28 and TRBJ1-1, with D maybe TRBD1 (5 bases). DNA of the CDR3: TGTGCCACCAGAGGGGTGAACACTGAAGCTTTCTTT. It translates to CATRGVNTEAFF.